A few counts support the clone carrying this TCR beta chain. Its antigen is still unknown. CD4+ cells were split into CD45RA+ naive and CD45RA-negative memory subsets. Trimming shortened V by 7 bases and J by 3 bases, and 6 bases separated the two germline ends. The CDR3 consists of 11 residues. Germline CDR1 is SQVTM and CDR2 is ANQGSEA. These data are taken from a study of shared clonotypes between healthy human individuals. Overall study: The plates for each donor numbered three CD4 naive, three CD4 memory, two CD8 naive and one CD8 memory. Notes on the study in general: Clonotypes which were not shared had lower generation probabilities than clonotypes that all four donors shared.

Clones were sequenced by immunoSEQ multiplex PCR, and TCRdb holds only the in-frame ones, with some missing. The sample lists about 2.4 million clones, roughly 93% occurring once. The sequenced material came from naive CD4+ T cells from PBMCs. Indicated subset: CD45RA+ positively selected. The clonotype comes from a man aged 18-30 years in good health. Some clones in this sample may be carry-over from other donors' samples. The chain employs TRBV29-1 and TRBJ2-2; no clear D gene. CDR3 sequence (DNA): TGCAGCGGCGCGGACACCGGGGAGCTGTTTTTT. Its protein product is CSGADTGELFF.